This TCR beta chain was identified in a study of vaccination effects on CD4 cells after COVID-19. About this clone itself: Antigen: not known.

ViraFEST assay sequencing came after antigen-specific CD4+ T cells were expanded with viral peptide pools. After less than twelve days in culture, the CD4+ T cells were isolated. The participants, recipients of two vaccine doses, got either BNT162b2 or mRNA-1273. Replacing half the medium with IL-2 medium was done on days 3 and 7. Using immunoSEQ multiplex PCR, the repertoire was profiled, and TCRdb retains in-frame clones only, with some absent. The table records almost 30,000 clones, under 85% of them present only once. The source is a human donor who received a COVID-19 vaccine. Source: CD4+ T cells from PBMCs cultured with HCoV-OC43 spike peptides, taken after COVID-19 vaccination. Subset: HCoV-OC43 spike overlapping peptide pool stimulation.

Written as DNA, the CDR3 is TGTGCCTGGACAGACAACCTTCAAGAGACCCAGTACTTC. Residues: CAWTDNLQETQYF. This chain joins TRBV30 and TRBJ2-5; the D is unclear. Trimming removed 4 bases at V and 2 bases at J, with 11 bases between. The CDR3 covers 13 residues. In germline, CDR1 is GTSNPN, CDR2 SVGIG (reference sequence).